The sequence of this T cell receptor (beta chain) was determined in a study of T cell responses to AZD1222 COVID-19 vaccine. The CDR3 loop spans 14 amino acids. Trimming shortened V by 0 bases and J by 0 bases, and 7 bases separated the two germline ends. The germline V gene has CDR1 SGHDT and CDR2 YYEEEE. This table comes from immunoSEQ multiplex PCR, and its TCRdb copy is limited to in-frame clones, with some not included. The sample gives about 97,000 clones, around nine tenths of which show up once; 1% to 1.5% is in the top ten. The receptor's source is an adult in good health. The sequencing here drew on peripheral blood, taken on day 0 of AZD1222 vaccination. The chain joins TRBV5-6 to TRBJ2-7; D uncertain. The CDR3 sequence is CASSLAGSSYEQYF. The CDR3 region has the DNA TGTGCCAGCAGCTTGGCAGGTAGCTCCTACGAGCAGTACTTC.